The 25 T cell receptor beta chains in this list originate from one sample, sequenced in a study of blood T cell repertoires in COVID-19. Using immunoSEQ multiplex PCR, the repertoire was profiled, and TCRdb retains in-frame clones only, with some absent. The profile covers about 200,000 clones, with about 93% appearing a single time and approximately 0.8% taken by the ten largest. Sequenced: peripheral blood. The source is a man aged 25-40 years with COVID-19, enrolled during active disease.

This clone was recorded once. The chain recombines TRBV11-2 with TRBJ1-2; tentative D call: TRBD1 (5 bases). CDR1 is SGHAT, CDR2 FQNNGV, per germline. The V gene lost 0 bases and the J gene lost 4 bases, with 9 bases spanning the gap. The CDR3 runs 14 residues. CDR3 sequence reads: CASSLDRQSYGYTF. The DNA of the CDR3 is TGTGCCAGCAGCTTAGATCGACAGTCCTATGGCTACACCTTC.

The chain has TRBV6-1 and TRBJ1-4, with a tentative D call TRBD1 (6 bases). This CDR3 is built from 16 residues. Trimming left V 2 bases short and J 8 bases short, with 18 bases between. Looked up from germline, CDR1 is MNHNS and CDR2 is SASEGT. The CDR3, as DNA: TGTGCCAGCAGTGAACGAATGACAGGCAAAACGGAAAAACTGTTTTTT. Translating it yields CASSERMTGKTEKLFF.

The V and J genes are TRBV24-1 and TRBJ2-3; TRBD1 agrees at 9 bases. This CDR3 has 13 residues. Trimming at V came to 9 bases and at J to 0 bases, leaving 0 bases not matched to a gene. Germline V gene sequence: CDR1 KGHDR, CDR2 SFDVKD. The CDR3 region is CATGTGSTDTQYF. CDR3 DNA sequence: TGTGCCACCGGGACAGGGAGCACAGATACGCAGTATTTT.

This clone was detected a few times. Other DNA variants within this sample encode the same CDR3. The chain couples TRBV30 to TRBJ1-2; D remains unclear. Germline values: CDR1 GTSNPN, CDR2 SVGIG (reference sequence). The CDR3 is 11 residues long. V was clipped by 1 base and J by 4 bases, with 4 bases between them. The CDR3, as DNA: TGTGCCTGGAGTGACAGCTATGGCTACACCTTC. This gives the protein CAWSDSYGYTF.

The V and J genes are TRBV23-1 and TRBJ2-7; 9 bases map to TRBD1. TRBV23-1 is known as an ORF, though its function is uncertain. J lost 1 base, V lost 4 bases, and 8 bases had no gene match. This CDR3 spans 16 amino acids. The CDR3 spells CASSPLLTGGSYEQYF. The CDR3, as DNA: TGCGCCAGCAGTCCCCTCTTGACAGGGGGATCCTACGAGCAGTACTTC.

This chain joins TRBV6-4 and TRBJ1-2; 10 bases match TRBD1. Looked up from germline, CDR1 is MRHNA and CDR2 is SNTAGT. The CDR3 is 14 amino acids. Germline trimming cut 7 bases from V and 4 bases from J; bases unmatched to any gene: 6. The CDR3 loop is CASNPGQGFYGYTF. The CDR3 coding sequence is TGTGCCAGCAATCCGGGACAGGGGTTCTATGGCTACACCTTC.

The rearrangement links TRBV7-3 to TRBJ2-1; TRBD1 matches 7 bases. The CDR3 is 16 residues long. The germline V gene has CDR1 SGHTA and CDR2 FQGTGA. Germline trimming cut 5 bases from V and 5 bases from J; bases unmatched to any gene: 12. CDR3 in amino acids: CASSPRGRGSNNEQFF. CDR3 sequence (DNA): TGTGCCAGCAGCCCGAGGGGCAGGGGGTCCAACAATGAGCAGTTCTTC.

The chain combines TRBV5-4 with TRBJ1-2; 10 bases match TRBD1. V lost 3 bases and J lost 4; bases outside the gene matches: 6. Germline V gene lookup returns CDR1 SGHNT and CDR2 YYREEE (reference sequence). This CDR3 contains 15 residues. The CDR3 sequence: CASSSRDRGLYGYTF. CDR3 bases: TGTGCCAGCAGCTCCCGGGACAGGGGCCTCTATGGCTACACCTTC.

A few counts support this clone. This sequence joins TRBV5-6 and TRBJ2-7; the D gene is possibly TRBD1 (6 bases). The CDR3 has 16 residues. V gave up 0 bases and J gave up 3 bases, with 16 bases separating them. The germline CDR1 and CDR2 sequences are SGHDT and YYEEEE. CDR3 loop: CASSLGLGTRIYEQYF. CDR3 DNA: TGTGCCAGCAGCTTGGGGCTCGGGACAAGAATCTACGAGCAGTACTTC. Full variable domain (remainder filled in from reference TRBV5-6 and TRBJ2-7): DAGVTQSPTHLIKTRGQQVTLRCSPKSGHDTVSWYQQALGQGPQFIFQYYEEEERQRGNFPDRFSGHQFPNYSSELNVNALLLGDSALYLCASSLGLGTRIYEQYFGPGTRLTVT.

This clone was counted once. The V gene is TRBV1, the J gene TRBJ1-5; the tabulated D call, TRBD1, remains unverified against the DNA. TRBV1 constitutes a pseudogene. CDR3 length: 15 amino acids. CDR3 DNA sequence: TGCACCAGCAGCCAACAGGATAGATGGGATCAGCCCCAGCATTTT. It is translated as CTSSQQDRWDQPQHF.

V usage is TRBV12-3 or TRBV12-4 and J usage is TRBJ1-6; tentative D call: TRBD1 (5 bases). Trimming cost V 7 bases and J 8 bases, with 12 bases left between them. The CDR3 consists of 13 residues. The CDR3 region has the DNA TGTGCCAGCAATGACAGAAAAGATTCACCCCTCCACTTT. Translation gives CASNDRKDSPLHF.

In nucleotides, the CDR3 is TGTGCCAGCAGCGTACAGGGCCAAGAGACCCAGTACTTC. Encoded protein: CASSVQGQETQYF. The chain recombines TRBV9 with TRBJ2-5; a possible D gene is TRBD1 (5 bases). V dropped 1 base and J dropped 1 base, with 5 bases sitting between them. The V gene's germline CDR1 is SGDLS and CDR2 YYNGEE. CDR3 length: 13 amino acids.

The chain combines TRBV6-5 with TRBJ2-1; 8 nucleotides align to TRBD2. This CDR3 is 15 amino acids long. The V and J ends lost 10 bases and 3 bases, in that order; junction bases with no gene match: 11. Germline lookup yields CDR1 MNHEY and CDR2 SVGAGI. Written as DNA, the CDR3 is TGTGCCACCTACTCGGGGGGGGCGGGCTACAATGAGCAGTTCTTC. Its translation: CATYSGGAGYNEQFF.

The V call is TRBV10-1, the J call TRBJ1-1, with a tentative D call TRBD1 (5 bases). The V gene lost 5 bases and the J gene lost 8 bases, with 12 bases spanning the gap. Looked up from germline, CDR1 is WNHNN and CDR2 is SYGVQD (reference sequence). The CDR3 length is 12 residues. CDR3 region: CASSQGRGEAFF. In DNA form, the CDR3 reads TGCGCCAGCAGTCAGGGCCGTGGGGAAGCTTTCTTT.

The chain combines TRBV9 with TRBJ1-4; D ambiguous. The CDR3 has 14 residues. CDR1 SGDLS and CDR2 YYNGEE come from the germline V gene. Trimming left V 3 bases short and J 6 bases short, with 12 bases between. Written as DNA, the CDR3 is TGTGCCAGCAGCGCCCAAACGAGGGATGAAAAACTGTTTTTT. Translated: CASSAQTRDEKLFF. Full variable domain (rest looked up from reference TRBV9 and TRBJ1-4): DSGVTQTPKHLITATGQRVTLRCSPRSGDLSVYWYQQSLDQGLQFLIQYYNGEERAKGNILERFSAQQFPDLHSELNLSSLELGDSALYFCASSAQTRDEKLFFGSGTQLSVL.

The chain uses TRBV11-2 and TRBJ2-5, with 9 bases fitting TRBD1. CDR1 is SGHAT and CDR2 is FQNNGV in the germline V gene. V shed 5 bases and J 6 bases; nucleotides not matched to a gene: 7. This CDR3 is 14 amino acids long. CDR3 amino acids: CASSAGTGFKTQYF. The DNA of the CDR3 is TGTGCCAGCAGCGCCGGGACAGGGTTCAAGACCCAGTACTTC.

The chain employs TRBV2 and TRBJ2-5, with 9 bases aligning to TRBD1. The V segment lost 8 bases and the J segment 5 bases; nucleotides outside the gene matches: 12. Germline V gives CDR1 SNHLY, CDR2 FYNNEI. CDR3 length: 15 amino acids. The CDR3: CASGTWTGVSETQYF. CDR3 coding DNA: TGTGCCAGCGGAACTTGGACAGGGGTGAGCGAGACCCAGTACTTC.

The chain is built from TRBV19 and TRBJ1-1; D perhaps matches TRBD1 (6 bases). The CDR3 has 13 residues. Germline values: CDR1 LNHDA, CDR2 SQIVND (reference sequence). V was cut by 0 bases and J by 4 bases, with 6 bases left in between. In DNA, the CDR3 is TGTGCCAGTAGTATAGAAGGGGGCACTGAAGCTTTCTTT. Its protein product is CASSIEGGTEAFF.

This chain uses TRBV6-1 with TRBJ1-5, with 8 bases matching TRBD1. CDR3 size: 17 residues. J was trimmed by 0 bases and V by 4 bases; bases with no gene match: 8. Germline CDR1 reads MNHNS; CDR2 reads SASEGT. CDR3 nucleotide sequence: TGTGCCAGCAGTGGCCCCGGGACAGGAGGTAGCAATCAGCCCCAGCATTTT. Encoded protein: CASSGPGTGGSNQPQHF.

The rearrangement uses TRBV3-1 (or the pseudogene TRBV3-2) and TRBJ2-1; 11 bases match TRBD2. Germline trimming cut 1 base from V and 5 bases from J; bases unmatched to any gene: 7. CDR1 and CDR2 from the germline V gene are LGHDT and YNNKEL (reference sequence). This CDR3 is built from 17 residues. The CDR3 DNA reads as TGTGCCAGCAGCCAAGCCGGGGCTAGCGGGGGGAACAATGAGCAGTTCTTC. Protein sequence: CASSQAGASGGNNEQFF.

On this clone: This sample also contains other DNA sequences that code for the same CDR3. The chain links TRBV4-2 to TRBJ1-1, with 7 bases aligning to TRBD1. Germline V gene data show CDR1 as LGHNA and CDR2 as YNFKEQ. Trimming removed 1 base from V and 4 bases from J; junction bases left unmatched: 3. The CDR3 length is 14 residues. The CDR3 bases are TGTGCCAGCAGCCAAGGACAGGGTGGCACTGAAGCTTTCTTT. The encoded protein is CASSQGQGGTEAFF.

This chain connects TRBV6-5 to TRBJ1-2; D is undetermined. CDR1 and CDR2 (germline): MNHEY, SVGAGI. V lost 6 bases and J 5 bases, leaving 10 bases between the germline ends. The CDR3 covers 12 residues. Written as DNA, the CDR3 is TGTGCCAGCAGGGGCGATGGGTATGGCTACACCTTC. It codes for CASRGDGYGYTF.

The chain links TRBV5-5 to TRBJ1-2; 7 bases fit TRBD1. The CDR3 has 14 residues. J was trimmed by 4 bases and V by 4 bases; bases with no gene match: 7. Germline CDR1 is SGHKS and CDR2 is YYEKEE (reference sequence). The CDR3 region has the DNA TGTGCCAGCAGCGTAGAGGGGGCTATCTATGGCTACACCTTC. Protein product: CASSVEGAIYGYTF.

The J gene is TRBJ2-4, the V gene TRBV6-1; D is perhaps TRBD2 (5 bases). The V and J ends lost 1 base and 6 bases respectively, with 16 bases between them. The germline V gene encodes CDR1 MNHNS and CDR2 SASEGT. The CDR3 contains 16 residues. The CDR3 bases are TGTGCCAGCAGTGAAGTGGCAGGAGGAACGTTAAACATTCAGTACTTC. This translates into CASSEVAGGTLNIQYF.

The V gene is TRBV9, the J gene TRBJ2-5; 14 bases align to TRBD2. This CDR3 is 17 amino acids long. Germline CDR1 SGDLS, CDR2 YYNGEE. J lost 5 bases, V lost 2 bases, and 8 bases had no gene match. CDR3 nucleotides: TGTGCCAGCAGCGTCGGGACTAGCGGGGGCATCGAGGAGACCCAGTACTTC. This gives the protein CASSVGTSGGIEETQYF.